The following is a TCR beta chain sequence with its context. What antigen it recognizes has not been identified. No base quality values were provided; no much bigger clone lies one nucleotide off. Trimming costs V 5 bases and J 4 bases, and their ends lie 20 bases apart. CDR1 is given as SEHNR and CDR2 as FQNEAQ, both from the germline V gene (reference sequence). From the cysteine up to the phenylalanine, the CDR3 has a length of 17 residues. Only CDR3 DNA is held: 51 bases, read in frame from base 1. The CDR3 regions of human TCRbeta chains were analyzed by immunosequencing. As for how the authors treated the data: Repertoire TCRs were matched against a reference library of SARS-CoV-2-specific TCRs generated with the MIRA antigen-specificity platform. Breadth meant the fraction of unique TCRs that were SARS-CoV-2-associated, whereas depth meant the fraction of total T cells that were SARS-CoV-2-associated. Using the MIRA data, each spike-specific TCR was mapped to the spike region that the TCR reacts to and placed in a CD4 or CD8 class. Log10-transformed breadth and depth values were compared by one-way ANOVA with Sidak's multiple comparisons tests. Here the immuneACCESS table is served through TCRdb, limited to in-frame sequences with V and J called. Missing clones are a known gap in these copies; in checked studies unresolved V genes cover under half, and the rest lacks a known reason. The V and J calls and the clone size are those of that table, but D and trimming were determined from the DNA. The sample profile shows about 180,000 clones; around 90% of them were found once. Jointly, the top ten make up more than 0.4% of the sample.

These data belong to a study of T cell responses to AZD1222 COVID-19 vaccine (dated by TCRdb to about 2021). Looking at the study overall: AZD1222 recipients with second doses at about 4 weeks or about 12 weeks were pooled, because spike-specific TCR depth and breadth did not differ between schedules. A total of around 240 trial participants underwent TCR sequencing, of whom approximately 200 had received two doses of AZD1222 and about 25 had received two doses of the MenACWY control vaccine. Trial participants were enrolled by age into subgroups of 18-55, 56-69 and 70-plus years, and roughly 150, 30 and 60 TCR-sequenced participants, respectively, were included in these subgroups. On the study overall, not on this receptor specifically: Most participants were white British and females outnumbered males, and the authors suggested that clonal diversity may have been underestimated. The 56-69-year group was small, and its depth increase did not reach significance, likely because of low power. After two AZD1222 doses, spike-specific TCR breadth and depth were significantly higher than at day 0 and than in MenACWY recipients. The vaccine-associated CD4 TCRs covered the entire spike protein, and the dominant responses fell in regions 160-218 and 743-854. Reportedly, almost half of the unique spike-specific TCRs recognized epitopes lying outside the regions that are mutated in the B.1.351 and B.1.1.7 variants. Because no samples from the day 14 peak response were available, repertoires could be characterized only after the peak T cell response. Only five to seven AZD1222 recipients were SARS-CoV-2 seropositive at baseline, limiting conclusions about previously exposed vaccinees.

What the time point label conveys for this sample: baseline before first vaccination. Vaccinee samples were obtained from the UK trials COV001 and COV002, which included a single-blind randomized controlled phase 2/3 trial of AZD1222 (ChAdOx1 nCoV-19) in healthy adults. Trial participant PBMC samples were collected at day 0 and day 28 after the second dose for TCRbeta chain sequencing. The sequence was collected from an adult in good health. The sequence links TRBV7-9 to TRBJ1-4, and possibly TRBD1, on 6 matching bases. Specimen: peripheral blood, collected on day 0 of AZD1222 vaccination. CDR3 loop: CASSPLIGGVGNEKLFF. The DNA is as follows: TGTGCCAGCAGCCCACTTATAGGGGGAGTGGGTAATGAAAAACTGTTTTTT.